These 18 T cell receptor beta chains share one sample of origin, sequenced in a study of cytomegalovirus exposure and HLA in healthy donors. The primer mix had 60 Vbeta and 13 Jbeta primers. TCRdb's table, derived via immunoSEQ multiplex PCR, lists solely in-frame clones and lacks some. The sample shows 100,000 to 150,000 clones, around 80% of them seen only once. Source material: PBMCs. These receptors originate from a woman aged 55-69 years in good health and CMV-seropositive.

The chain links TRBV7-2 to TRBJ2-1; 12 bases line up with TRBD1. CDR3 length: 16 amino acids. The germline V gene has CDR1 SGHTA and CDR2 FQGNSA. Trimming at V came to 1 base and at J to 2 bases, leaving 0 bases not matched to a gene. Here the CDR3 reads CASSLGDRGPYNEQFF. As DNA, the CDR3 is TGTGCCAGCAGCTTAGGGGACAGGGGGCCCTACAATGAGCAGTTCTTC.

V usage is TRBV7-2 and J usage is TRBJ2-7; the match to TRBD2 covers 8 bases. Germline loops: CDR1 SGHTA, CDR2 FQGNSA. V was clipped by 4 bases and J by 0 bases; unmatched bases: 8. This CDR3 comprises 16 residues. CDR3: CASSSAGGASSYEQYF. The CDR3 coding sequence is TGTGCCAGCAGCTCCGCGGGGGGAGCTAGCTCCTACGAGCAGTACTTC.

The chain has TRBV28 and TRBJ1-2; 9 bases are a match to TRBD1. The CDR3 consists of 15 residues. Looked up from germline, CDR1 is MDHEN and CDR2 is SYDVKM. The V segment lost 5 bases and the J segment 2 bases; nucleotides outside the gene matches: 6. The CDR3 DNA reads as TGTGCCAGCAGTGTTCCGGGACAGGGCAACTATGGCTACACCTTC. This gives the protein CASSVPGQGNYGYTF.

The chain joins TRBV18 to TRBJ2-5; 11 positions agree with TRBD2. The CDR3 consists of 15 residues. With 1 base clipped from V and 11 bases from J, the junction kept 9 bases outside the gene matches. Germline-derived CDR1 and CDR2 are KGHSH and LQKENI. The CDR3 spells CASSPQELAGDEQYF. The CDR3 DNA follows: TGTGCCAGCTCACCACAGGAACTAGCGGGAGATGAGCAGTACTTC.

The sample holds a few counts of this clone. V is TRBV7-8 and J is TRBJ2-5; TRBD2 agrees at 11 bases. V lost 4 bases and J lost 2; bases outside the gene matches: 3. This CDR3 contains 15 residues. Germline CDR1 reads SGHVS; CDR2 reads FQNEAQ. CDR3 in amino acids: CASSSRLAGQETQYF. The CDR3 region has the DNA TGTGCCAGCAGCTCCCGACTAGCGGGGCAAGAGACCCAGTACTTC.

The gene calls are TRBV11-3 and TRBJ2-1; 10 bases align to TRBD1. V lost 5 bases to trimming and J lost 2 bases; unmatched junction nucleotides: 3. The germline CDR1 and CDR2 sequences are SGHNT and YENEEA. This CDR3 has 15 residues. CDR3 loop: CASSRGTGAYNEQFF. The CDR3 region has the DNA TGTGCCAGCAGCCGCGGGACAGGGGCCTACAATGAGCAGTTCTTC.

J is TRBJ1-6 and V is TRBV15; D is unclear. CDR3 length: 17 residues. V gave up 0 bases and J gave up 6 bases, with 15 bases separating them. Germline V gives CDR1 LNHNV, CDR2 YYDKDF (reference sequence). CDR3 sequence: CATSRDPPRLSNSPLHF. CDR3 nucleotide sequence: TGTGCCACCAGCAGAGACCCGCCCAGGTTAAGTAATTCACCCCTCCACTTT.

This clone was detected once. V and J are TRBV6-1 and TRBJ2-1; D might be TRBD1 (6 bases). The germline CDR1 and CDR2 sequences are MNHNS and SASEGT. V lost 8 bases, J lost 2 bases, and 13 bases lay in between. CDR3 length: 14 amino acids. The CDR3: CASYKQGTYNEQFF. CDR3 bases: TGTGCCAGCTACAAACAGGGTACCTACAATGAGCAGTTCTTC.

This chain joins TRBV10-2 and TRBJ1-6; 8 nucleotides line up with TRBD1. With 6 bases clipped from V and 7 bases from J, the junction kept 8 bases outside the gene matches. There are 15 residues in the CDR3. Germline CDR1 WSHSY, CDR2 SAAADI. In nucleotides, the CDR3 is TGCGCCAGCAGACCGAGACAGGGGTTGAATTCACCCCTCCACTTT. Amino acid sequence: CASRPRQGLNSPLHF.

The rearrangement links TRBV7-2 to TRBJ2-2, with a weak D call TRBD2 (6 bases). The CDR3 is made up of 16 amino acids. Trimming took off 2 bases at V and 2 bases at J, with 12 bases between the two ends. Germline loops: CDR1 SGHTA, CDR2 FQGNSA. CDR3 DNA sequence: TGTGCCAGCAGCTTACGGGGACTGATTAACACCGGGGAGCTGTTTTTT. Translated, it gives CASSLRGLINTGELFF.

This rearrangement joins TRBV15 to TRBJ1-1; 11 nucleotides line up with TRBD1. V shed 3 bases, J shed 4 bases, and the junction held 1 base outside the gene matches. Germline loops: CDR1 LNHNV, CDR2 YYDKDF (reference sequence). This CDR3 contains 14 residues. The CDR3 region has the DNA TGTGCCACCAGCAGCGGGACAGGGGGCACTGAAGCTTTCTTT. Its protein product is CATSSGTGGTEAFF.

The chain recombines TRBV5-8 with TRBJ2-7; D may be TRBD2 (5 bases). In germline, CDR1 is SGHTS, CDR2 YDEGEE. The V end lost 2 bases, the J end lost 3 bases, and 15 bases lay between the germline ends. The CDR3 runs 15 residues. This chain's CDR3 is CASSLLIGSGYEQYF. DNA of the CDR3: TGTGCCAGCAGCTTATTGATCGGAAGCGGCTACGAGCAGTACTTC.

The chain is built from TRBV27 and TRBJ2-6; the D is unclear. Trimming cost V 6 bases and J 0 bases, with 9 bases left between them. The CDR3 contains 15 residues. Germline V gene sequence: CDR1 MNHEY, CDR2 SMNVEV (reference sequence). The CDR3 DNA sequence: TGTGCCAGCAGGCCGGTAGACTCTGGGGCCAACGTCCTGACTTTC. Translating it yields CASRPVDSGANVLTF. Looking up the rest from reference TRBV27 and TRBJ2-6 gives the full variable domain: EAQVTQNPRYLITVTGKKLTVTCSQNMNHEYMSWYRQDPGLGLRQIYYSMNVEVTDKGDVPEGYKVSRKEKRNFPLILESPSPNQTSLYFCASRPVDSGANVLTFGAGSRLTVL.

The chain joins TRBV7-8 to TRBJ2-6, with D tentatively TRBD1 (5 bases). Trimming removed 3 bases at V and 1 base at J, with 10 bases between. CDR1 and CDR2 from the germline V gene are SGHVS and FQNEAQ. CDR3 length equals 16 residues. This CDR3 is CASSLGSGSGANVLTF. The CDR3 DNA reads as TGTGCCAGCAGCTTGGGTTCAGGGTCTGGGGCCAACGTCCTGACTTTC.

This clone was detected only once. The V call is TRBV9, the J call TRBJ1-2; no clear D. This CDR3 comprises 14 residues. Trimming took 9 bases from V and 8 from J, leaving 23 bases between them. Germline CDR1 and CDR2: SGDLS and YYNGEE. The CDR3, as DNA: TGTGCCAATATTAAGGTCAACTCCGGAGAGGGCTACACCTTC. Encoded protein: CANIKVNSGEGYTF.

The chain employs TRBV4-2 and TRBJ2-1; a possible D gene is TRBD2 (7 bases). Germline V gene sequence: CDR1 LGHNA, CDR2 YNFKEQ. CDR3 size: 15 residues. The ends were cut back, 0 bases at V and 9 bases at J, with 15 bases in the middle. The CDR3: CASSQDFGRGIEQFF. The CDR3 DNA is TGTGCCAGCAGCCAAGATTTTGGGAGGGGGATTGAGCAGTTCTTC.

This chain connects TRBV19 to TRBJ1-3; 8 bases align to TRBD1. There are 15 residues in the CDR3. Unmatched junction bases numbered 7, after V lost 6 bases and J lost 3 bases. The germline CDR1 and CDR2 sequences are LNHDA and SQIVND (reference sequence). CDR3 in DNA: TGTGCCAGTAGGCCCCCACAGGGGGATGGAAACACCATATATTTT. This gives the protein CASRPPQGDGNTIYF.

This chain joins TRBV5-1 and TRBJ2-2, with a possible D match to TRBD1 (5 bases). The germline V gene encodes CDR1 SGHRS and CDR2 YFSETQ. V lost 7 bases and J 7 bases, leaving 20 bases between the germline ends. This CDR3 comprises 15 residues. CDR3 DNA sequence: TGCGCCAGCGGCCCGACAGAGGTCTGGAGCGGGGAGCTGTTTTTT. It codes for CASGPTEVWSGELFF.